This T cell receptor beta chain appears in the sequencing data of a study of T-cell memory formation after mild COVID-19. As for the study in general: The two donors had largely donor-specific TCR clusters. Study results and caveats: Second-wave clones that peaked on day 37 lacked confirmed SARS-CoV-2 specificity. A subset of responding clones appeared in pre-infection memory, suggesting cross-reactive memory joined.

One entry per CDR3 protein results from TCRdb running MiXCR on the 5' RACE reads. This table holds 560,000 or so distinct CDR3 sequences, around 16% found once. This clonotype was counted a single time. Its antigen is currently unknown. This CDR3 is built from 15 residues. From germline, CDR1 is KGHDR and CDR2 SFDVKD. The germline V and J ends were trimmed by 2 bases and 8 bases, with 14 bases remaining between them. The chain combines TRBV24-1 with TRBJ2-2; weak D call: TRBD2 (5 bases). The sequenced sample was PBMCs or a T cell subset sorted from them (not recorded which). The receptor was isolated from an adult woman who had mild COVID-19 (a few samples of this study predate the infection). Cell type and time point are not known. The CDR3 loop reads CATSDSDLARGELFF. The CDR3 nucleotides are TGTGCCACCAGTGATTCGGACCTAGCTAGGGGGGAGCTGTTTTTT.